A selection of T cell receptor beta chains follows, all from one sample in a study of blood T cell repertoires in COVID-19. TCRdb's copy holds only in-frame clones and misses some; the assay was immunoSEQ multiplex PCR. The sample consists of some 200,000 clones, around 80% of them appearing once. Sequenced input: peripheral blood. The receptors here all came from a man aged 25 to 45 with active or convalescent COVID-19. Each CDR3 is given with its conserved first and last residue. Each record gives: clone size, V gene, CDR3 protein. Size values are once, few and many counts, or a class for expanded clones, and some rows have none.

>.|TRBV5-8
CASSLAGTSGANTGELFF
>.|TRBV9
CASSAVGQGGSYNSPLHF
>once|TRBV12-3/TRBV12-4
CASSDRVYGYTF
>.|TRBV24-1
CATSLQGGTQYF
>.|TRBV6-5
CASSRGTLSYNEQFF
>.|TRBV3-1/TRBV3-2
CASSQDWSRGGGCGTQYF
>.|TRBV7-6
CASSNPSGQVMSGEQFF
>.|TRBV5-1
CASSIQGTLAARSEQFF
>.|TRBV5-1
CASSDQGGVNTEAFF
>.|TRBV27
CASVRLIAQPQHF